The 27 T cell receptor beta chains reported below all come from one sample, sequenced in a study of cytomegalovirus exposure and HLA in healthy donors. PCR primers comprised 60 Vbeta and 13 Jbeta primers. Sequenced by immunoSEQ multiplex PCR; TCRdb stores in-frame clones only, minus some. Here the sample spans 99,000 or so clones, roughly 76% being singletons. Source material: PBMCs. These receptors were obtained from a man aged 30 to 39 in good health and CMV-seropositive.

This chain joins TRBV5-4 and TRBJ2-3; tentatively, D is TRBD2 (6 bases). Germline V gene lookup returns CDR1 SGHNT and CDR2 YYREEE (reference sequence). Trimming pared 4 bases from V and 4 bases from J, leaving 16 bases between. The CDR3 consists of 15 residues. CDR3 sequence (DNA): TGTGCCAGCAGCCGGGAGACGGCGCCCGCAGATACGCAGTATTTT. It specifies CASSRETAPADTQYF.

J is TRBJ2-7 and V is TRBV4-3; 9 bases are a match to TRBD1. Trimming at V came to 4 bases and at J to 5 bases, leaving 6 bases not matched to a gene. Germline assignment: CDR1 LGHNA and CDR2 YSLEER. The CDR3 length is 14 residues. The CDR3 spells CASSLGTGMNEQYF. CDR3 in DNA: TGCGCCAGCAGCCTTGGGACAGGGATGAACGAGCAGTACTTC.

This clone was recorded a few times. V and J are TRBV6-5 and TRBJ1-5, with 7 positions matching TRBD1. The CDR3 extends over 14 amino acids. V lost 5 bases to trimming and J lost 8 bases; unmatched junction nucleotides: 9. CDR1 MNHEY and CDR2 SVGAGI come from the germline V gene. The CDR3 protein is CASSEGGSRKPQHF. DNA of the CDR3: TGTGCCAGCAGTGAAGGGGGCAGCAGAAAGCCCCAGCATTTT.

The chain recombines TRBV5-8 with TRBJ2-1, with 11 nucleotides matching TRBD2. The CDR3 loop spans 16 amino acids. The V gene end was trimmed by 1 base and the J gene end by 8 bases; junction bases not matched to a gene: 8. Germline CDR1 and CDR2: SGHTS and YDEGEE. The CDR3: CASSLTSGGLGDEQFF. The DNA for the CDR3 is TGTGCCAGCAGCTTGACTAGCGGGGGCTTAGGGGATGAGCAGTTCTTC.

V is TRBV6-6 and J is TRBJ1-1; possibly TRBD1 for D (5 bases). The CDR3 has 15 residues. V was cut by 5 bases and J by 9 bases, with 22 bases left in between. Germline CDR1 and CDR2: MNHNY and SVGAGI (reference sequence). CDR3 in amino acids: CASSGAGEGPRKAFF. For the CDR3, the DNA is TGTGCCAGCAGTGGCGCTGGGGAGGGGCCACGGAAAGCTTTCTTT.

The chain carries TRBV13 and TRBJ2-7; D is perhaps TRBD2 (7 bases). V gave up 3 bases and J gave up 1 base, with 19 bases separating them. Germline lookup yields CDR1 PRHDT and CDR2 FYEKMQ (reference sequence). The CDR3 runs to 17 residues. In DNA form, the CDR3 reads TGTGCCAGCAGCTTCTGGGGGGGCGGGGGAACTTCCTACGAGCAGTACTTC. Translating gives CASSFWGGGGTSYEQYF.

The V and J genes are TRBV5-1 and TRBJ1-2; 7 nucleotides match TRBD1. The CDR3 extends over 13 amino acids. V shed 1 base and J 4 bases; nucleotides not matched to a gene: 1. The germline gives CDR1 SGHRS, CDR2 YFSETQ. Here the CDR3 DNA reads TGCGCCAGCAGCTTGAACAGGGGCTATGGCTACACCTTC. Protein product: CASSLNRGYGYTF.

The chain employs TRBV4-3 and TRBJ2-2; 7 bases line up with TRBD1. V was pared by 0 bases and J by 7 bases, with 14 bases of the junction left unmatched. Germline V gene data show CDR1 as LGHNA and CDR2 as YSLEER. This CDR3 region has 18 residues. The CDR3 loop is CASSQERLLVQGNGELFF. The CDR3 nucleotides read TGCGCCAGCAGCCAAGAAAGGCTCTTGGTACAGGGGAACGGGGAGCTGTTTTTT.

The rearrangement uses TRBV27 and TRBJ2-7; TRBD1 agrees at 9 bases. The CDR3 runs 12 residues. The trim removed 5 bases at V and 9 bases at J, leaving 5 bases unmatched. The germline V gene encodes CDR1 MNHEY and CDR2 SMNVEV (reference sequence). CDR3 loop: CASSPQGAAQYF. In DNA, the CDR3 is TGTGCCAGCAGTCCACAGGGGGCAGCGCAGTACTTC.

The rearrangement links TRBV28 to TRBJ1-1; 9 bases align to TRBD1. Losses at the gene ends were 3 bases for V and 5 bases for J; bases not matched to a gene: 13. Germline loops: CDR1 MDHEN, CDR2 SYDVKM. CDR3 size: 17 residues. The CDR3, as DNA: TGTGCCAGCAGTTTGGTCCTTACAGGGGGCTTTGGAACTGAAGCTTTCTTT. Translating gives CASSLVLTGGFGTEAFF.

The CDR3 sequence: CAWDRQGTGGLNTEAFF. The CDR3 region has the DNA TGTGCCTGGGACCGTCAGGGGACAGGGGGCTTGAACACTGAAGCTTTCTTT. V and J are TRBV30 and TRBJ1-1; 12 bases align to TRBD1. Per the germline V gene, CDR1 is GTSNPN and CDR2 is SVGIG (reference sequence). The CDR3 is 17 amino acids. V was pared by 5 bases and J by 0 bases, with 10 bases of the junction left unmatched.

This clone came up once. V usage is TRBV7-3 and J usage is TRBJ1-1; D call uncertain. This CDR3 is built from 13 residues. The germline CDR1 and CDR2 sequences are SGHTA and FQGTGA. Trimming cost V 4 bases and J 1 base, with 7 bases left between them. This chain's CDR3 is CASSSDKNTEAFF. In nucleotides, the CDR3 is TGTGCCAGCAGCTCTGACAAGAACACTGAAGCTTTCTTT.

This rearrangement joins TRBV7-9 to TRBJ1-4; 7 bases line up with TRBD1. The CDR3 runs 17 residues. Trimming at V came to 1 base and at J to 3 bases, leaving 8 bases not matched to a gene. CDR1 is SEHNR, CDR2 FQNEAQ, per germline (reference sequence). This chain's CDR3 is CASSLVGRGSSNEKLFF. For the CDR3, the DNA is TGTGCCAGCAGCTTAGTTGGCAGGGGGTCATCTAATGAAAAACTGTTTTTT.

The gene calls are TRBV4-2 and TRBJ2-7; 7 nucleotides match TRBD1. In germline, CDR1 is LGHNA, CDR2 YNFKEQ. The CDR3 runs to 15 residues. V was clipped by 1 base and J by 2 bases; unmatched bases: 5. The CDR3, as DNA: TGTGCCAGCAGCCAAGTACAGGGGCTGGCCTACGAGCAGTACTTC. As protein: CASSQVQGLAYEQYF.

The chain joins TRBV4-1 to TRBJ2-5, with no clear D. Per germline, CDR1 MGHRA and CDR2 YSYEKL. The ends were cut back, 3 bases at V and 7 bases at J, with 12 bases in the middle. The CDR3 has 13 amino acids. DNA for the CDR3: TGCGCCAGCAGCCAGTTACCCCACGGGACCCAGTACTTC. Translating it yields CASSQLPHGTQYF.

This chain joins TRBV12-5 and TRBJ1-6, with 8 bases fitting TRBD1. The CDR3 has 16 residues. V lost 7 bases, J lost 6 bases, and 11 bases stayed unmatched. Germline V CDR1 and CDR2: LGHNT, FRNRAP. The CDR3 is CASAGTGWGSNSPLHF. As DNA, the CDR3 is TGTGCTAGTGCCGGGACAGGTTGGGGATCTAATTCACCCCTCCACTTT. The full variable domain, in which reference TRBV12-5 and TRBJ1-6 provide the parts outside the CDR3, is DARVTQTPRHKVTEMGQEVTMRCQPILGHNTVFWYRQTMMQGLELLAYFRNRAPLDDSGMPKDRFSAEMPDATLATLKIQPSEPRDSAVYFCASAGTGWGSNSPLHFGNGTRLTVT.

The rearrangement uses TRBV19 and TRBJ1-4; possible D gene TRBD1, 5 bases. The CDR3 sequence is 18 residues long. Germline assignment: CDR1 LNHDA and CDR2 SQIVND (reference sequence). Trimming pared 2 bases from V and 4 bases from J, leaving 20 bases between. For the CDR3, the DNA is TGTGCCAGTAGTATAACCTCGAACAGGCTGCGATTTAATGAAAAACTGTTTTTT. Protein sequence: CASSITSNRLRFNEKLFF.

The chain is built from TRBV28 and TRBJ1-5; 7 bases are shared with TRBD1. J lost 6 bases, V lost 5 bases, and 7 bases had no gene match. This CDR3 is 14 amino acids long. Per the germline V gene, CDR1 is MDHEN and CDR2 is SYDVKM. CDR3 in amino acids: CASSPGGSTQPQHF. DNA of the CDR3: TGTGCCAGCAGTCCAGGGGGTAGTACTCAGCCCCAGCATTTT. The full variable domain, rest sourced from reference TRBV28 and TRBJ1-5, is DVKVTQSSRYLVKRTGEKVFLECVQDMDHENMFWYRQDPGLGLRLIYFSYDVKMKEKGDIPEGYSVSREKKERFSLILESASTNQTSMYLCASSPGGSTQPQHFGDGTRLSIL.

The CDR3 DNA follows: TGTGCCAGCAGCTTAGCGACAGGTTCCTCGACAGATACGCAGTATTTT. This gives the protein CASSLATGSSTDTQYF. The gene calls are TRBV7-6 and TRBJ2-3; D is perhaps TRBD1 (6 bases). The germline V gene encodes CDR1 SGHVS and CDR2 FNYEAQ. V lost 0 bases and J 3 bases, leaving 13 bases between the germline ends. This CDR3 contains 16 residues.

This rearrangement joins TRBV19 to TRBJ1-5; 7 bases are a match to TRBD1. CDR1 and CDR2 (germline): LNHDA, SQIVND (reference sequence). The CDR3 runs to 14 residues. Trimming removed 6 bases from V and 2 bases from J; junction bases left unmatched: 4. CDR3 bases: TGTGCCAGTAGCGCCGGACAGGGCAATCAGCCCCAGCATTTT. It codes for CASSAGQGNQPQHF.

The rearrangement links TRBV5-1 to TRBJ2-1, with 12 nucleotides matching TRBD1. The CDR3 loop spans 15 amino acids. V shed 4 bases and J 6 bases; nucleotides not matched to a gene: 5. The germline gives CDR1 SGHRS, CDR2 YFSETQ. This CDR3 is CASSGGQGAINEQFF. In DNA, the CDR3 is TGCGCCAGCAGCGGGGGACAGGGGGCGATCAATGAGCAGTTCTTC.

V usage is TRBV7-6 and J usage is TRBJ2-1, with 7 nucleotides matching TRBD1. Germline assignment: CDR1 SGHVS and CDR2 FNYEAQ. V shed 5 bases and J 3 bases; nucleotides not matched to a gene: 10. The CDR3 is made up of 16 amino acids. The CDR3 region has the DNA TGTGCCAGCAGCCCCGAGGTAGGGGGCGACTACAATGAGCAGTTCTTC. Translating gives CASSPEVGGDYNEQFF.

The CDR3 DNA reads TGTGCCAGCAGCTTTGGGACAGGGGCTAGAGGCTACACCTTC. The encoded protein is CASSFGTGARGYTF. The V and J genes are TRBV11-1 and TRBJ1-2, with 10 bases lining up with TRBD1. Germline values: CDR1 SGHAT, CDR2 FQDESV (reference sequence). Trimming at V came to 3 bases and at J to 8 bases, leaving 6 bases not matched to a gene. CDR3 length equals 14 residues.

Here the CDR3 reads CASSPLTGRETQYF. The DNA for the CDR3 is TGTGCCAGCAGCCCTTTAACAGGGCGAGAGACCCAGTACTTC. The chain recombines TRBV7-2 with TRBJ2-5; D is perhaps TRBD1 (6 bases). Trimming cost V 5 bases and J 4 bases, with 14 bases left between them. CDR1 is SGHTA and CDR2 is FQGNSA in the germline V gene. This CDR3 has 14 residues.

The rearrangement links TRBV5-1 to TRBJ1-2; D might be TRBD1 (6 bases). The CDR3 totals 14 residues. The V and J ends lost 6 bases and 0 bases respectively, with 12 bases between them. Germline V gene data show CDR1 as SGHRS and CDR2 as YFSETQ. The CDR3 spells CASTPGQANYGYTF. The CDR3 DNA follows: TGCGCCAGCACCCCGGGACAAGCTAACTATGGCTACACCTTC.

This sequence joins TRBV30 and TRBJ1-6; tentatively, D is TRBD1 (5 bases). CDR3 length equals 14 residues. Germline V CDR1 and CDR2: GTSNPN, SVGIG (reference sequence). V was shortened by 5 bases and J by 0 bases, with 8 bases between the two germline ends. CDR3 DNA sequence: TGTGCCTGGCGCAGGGACTCCTATAATTCACCCCTCCACTTT. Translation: CAWRRDSYNSPLHF.

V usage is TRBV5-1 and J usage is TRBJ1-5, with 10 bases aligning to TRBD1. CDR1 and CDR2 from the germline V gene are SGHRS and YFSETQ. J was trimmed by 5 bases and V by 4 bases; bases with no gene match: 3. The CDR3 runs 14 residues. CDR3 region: CASSTGTGDQPQHF. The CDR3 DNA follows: TGCGCCAGCAGCACCGGGACAGGGGATCAGCCCCAGCATTTT.